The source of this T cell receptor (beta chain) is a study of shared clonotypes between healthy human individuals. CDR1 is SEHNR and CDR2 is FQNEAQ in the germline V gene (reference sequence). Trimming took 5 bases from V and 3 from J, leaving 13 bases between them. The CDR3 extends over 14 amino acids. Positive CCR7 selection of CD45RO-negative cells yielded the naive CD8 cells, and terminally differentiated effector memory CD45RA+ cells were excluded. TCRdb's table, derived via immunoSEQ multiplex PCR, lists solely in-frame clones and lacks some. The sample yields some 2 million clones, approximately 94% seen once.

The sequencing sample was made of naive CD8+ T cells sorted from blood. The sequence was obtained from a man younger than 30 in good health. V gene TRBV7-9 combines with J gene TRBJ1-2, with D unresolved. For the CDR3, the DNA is TGTGCCAGCAGCAGAAAAGGACTGGACTATGGCTACACCTTC. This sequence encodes CASSRKGLDYGYTF.